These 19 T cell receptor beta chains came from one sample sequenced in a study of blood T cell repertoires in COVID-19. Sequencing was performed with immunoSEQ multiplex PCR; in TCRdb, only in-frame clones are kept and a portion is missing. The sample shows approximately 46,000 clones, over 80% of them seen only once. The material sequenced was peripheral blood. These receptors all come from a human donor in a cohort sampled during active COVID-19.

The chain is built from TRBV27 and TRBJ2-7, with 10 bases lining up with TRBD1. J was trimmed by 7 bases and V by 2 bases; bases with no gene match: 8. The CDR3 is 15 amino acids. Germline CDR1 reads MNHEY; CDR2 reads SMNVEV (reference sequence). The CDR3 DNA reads TGTGCCAGCAGTTTAACGAGACAGGGGGCCGGGGAGCAGTACTTC. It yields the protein CASSLTRQGAGEQYF.

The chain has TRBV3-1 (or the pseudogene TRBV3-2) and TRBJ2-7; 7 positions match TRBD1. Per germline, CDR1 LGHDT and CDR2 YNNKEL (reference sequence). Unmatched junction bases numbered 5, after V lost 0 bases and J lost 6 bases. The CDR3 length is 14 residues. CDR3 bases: TGTGCCAGCAGCCAAGAACCGGACAGGTTCGAGCAGTACTTC. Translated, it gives CASSQEPDRFEQYF.

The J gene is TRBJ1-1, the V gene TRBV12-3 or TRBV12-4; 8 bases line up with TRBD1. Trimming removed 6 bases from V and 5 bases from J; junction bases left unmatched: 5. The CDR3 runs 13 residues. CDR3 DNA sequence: TGTGCCAGCAGAAGGACAGGGCATACTGAAGCTTTCTTT. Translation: CASRRTGHTEAFF.

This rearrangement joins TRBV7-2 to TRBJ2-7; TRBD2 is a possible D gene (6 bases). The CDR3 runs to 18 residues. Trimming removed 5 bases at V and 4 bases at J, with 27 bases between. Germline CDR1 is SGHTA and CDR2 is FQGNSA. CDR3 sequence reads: CASSEITDPGLHRYEQYF. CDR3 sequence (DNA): TGTGCCAGCAGCGAAATAACCGACCCGGGACTCCACCGTTACGAGCAGTACTTC.

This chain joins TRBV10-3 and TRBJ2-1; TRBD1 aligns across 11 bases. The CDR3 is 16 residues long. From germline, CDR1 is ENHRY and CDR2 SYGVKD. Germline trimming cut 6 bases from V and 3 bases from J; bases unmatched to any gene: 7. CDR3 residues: CAIRKSGTGGYNEQFF. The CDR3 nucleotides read TGTGCCATCAGGAAGTCCGGGACAGGGGGCTACAATGAGCAGTTCTTC.

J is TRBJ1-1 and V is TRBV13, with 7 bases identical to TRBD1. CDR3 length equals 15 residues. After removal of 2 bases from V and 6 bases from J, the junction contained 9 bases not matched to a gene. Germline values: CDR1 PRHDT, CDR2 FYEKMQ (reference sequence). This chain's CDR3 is CASSLRGGGNPEAFF. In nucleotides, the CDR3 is TGTGCCAGCAGCTTACGAGGGGGCGGCAATCCTGAAGCTTTCTTT.

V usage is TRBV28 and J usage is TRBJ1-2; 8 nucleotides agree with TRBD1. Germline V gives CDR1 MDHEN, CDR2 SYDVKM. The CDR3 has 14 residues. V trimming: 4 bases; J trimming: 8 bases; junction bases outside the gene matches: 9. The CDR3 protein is CASSSPTGGDGYTF. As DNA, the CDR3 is TGTGCCAGCAGTTCACCAACAGGGGGAGACGGCTACACCTTC.

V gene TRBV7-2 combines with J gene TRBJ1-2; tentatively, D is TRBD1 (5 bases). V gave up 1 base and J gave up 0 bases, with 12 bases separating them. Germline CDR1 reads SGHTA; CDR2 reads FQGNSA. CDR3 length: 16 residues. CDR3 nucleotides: TGTGCCAGCAGCTTAGGTTCAGGGATGGCTAACTATGGCTACACCTTC. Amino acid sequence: CASSLGSGMANYGYTF.

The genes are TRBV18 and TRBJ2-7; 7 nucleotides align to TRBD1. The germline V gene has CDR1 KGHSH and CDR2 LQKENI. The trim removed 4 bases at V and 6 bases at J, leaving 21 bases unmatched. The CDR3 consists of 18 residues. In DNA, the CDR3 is TGTGCCAGCTCACTCTTACAACCTAACAGGGGAAGTCTAGGCGAGCAGTACTTC. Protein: CASSLLQPNRGSLGEQYF.

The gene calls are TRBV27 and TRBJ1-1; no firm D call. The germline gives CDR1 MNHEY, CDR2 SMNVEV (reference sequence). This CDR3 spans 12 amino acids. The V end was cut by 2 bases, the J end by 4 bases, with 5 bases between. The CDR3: CASSLPSTEAFF. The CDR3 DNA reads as TGTGCCAGCAGTTTACCCAGCACTGAAGCTTTCTTT.

The CDR3: CASLPGSYNSPLHF. The CDR3 region has the DNA TGTGCCAGCCTCCCAGGATCCTATAATTCACCCCTCCACTTT. The chain recombines TRBV19 with TRBJ1-6; no reliable D call. The germline V gene encodes CDR1 LNHDA and CDR2 SQIVND (reference sequence). Trimming removed 9 bases at V and 1 base at J, with 10 bases between. This CDR3 comprises 14 residues.

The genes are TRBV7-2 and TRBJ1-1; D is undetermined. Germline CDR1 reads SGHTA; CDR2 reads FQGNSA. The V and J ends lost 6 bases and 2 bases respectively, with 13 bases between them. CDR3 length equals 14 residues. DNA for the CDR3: TGTGCCAGCAGATCTAATCGGTACAACACTGAAGCTTTCTTT. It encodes CASRSNRYNTEAFF. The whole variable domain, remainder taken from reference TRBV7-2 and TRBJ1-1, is GAGVSQSPSNKVTEKGKDVELRCDPISGHTALYWYRQSLGQGLEFLIYFQGNSAPDKSGLPSDRFSAERTGGSVSTLTIQRTQQEDSAVYLCASRSNRYNTEAFFGQGTRLTVV.

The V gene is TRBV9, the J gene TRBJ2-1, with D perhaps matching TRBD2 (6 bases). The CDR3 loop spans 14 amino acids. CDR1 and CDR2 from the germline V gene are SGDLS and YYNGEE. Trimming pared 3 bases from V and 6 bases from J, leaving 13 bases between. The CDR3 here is CASSALTSSNEQFF. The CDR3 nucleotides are TGTGCCAGCAGCGCCTTGACTAGTTCCAATGAGCAGTTCTTC.

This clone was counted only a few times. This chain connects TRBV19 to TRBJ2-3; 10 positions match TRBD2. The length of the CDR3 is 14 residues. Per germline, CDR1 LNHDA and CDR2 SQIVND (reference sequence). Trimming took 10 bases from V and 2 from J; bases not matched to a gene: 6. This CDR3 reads CATTGTSATDTQYF. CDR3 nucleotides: TGTGCCACCACCGGGACTAGCGCCACAGATACGCAGTATTTT.

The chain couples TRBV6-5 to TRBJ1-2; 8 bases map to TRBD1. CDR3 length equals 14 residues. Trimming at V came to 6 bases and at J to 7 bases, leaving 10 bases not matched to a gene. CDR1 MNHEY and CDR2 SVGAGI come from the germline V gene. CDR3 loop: CASRPDRGNGGYTF. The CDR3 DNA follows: TGTGCCAGCAGACCTGACAGGGGTAACGGTGGCTACACCTTC.

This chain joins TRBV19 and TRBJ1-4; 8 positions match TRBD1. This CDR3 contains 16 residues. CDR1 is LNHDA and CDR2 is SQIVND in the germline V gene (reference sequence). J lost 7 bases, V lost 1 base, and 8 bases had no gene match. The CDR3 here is CASSIGTGTLGEKLFF. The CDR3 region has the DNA TGTGCCAGTAGTATAGGGACAGGGACTCTTGGTGAAAAACTGTTTTTT.

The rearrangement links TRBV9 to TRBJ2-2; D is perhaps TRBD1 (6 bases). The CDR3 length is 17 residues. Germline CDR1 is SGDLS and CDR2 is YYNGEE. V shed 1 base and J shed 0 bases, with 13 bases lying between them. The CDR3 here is CASSVFGTLSNTGELFF. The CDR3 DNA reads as TGTGCCAGCAGCGTATTTGGGACACTGTCGAACACCGGGGAGCTGTTTTTT.

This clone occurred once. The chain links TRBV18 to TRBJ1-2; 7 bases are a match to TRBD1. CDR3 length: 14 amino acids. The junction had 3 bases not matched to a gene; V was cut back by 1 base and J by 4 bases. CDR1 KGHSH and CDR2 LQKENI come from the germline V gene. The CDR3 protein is CASSPQGAVYGYTF. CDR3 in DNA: TGTGCCAGCTCACCACAGGGGGCGGTCTATGGCTACACCTTC.

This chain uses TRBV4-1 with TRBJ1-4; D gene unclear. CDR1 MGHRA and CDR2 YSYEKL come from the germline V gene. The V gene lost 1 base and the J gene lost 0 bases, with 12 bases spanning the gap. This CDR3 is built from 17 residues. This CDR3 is CASSQAPGRTTNEKLFF. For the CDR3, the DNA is TGCGCCAGCAGCCAAGCCCCCGGCAGGACAACTAATGAAAAACTGTTTTTT.